This T cell receptor (beta chain) was identified in a study of blood T cell repertoires in COVID-19. For the study at large: PBMCs, B-cell-depleted T cells, or T cells provided the cDNA or gDNA that made up the material.

Clones were sequenced by immunoSEQ multiplex PCR, and TCRdb holds only the in-frame ones, with some missing. The data hold about 190,000 clones, with over 75% observed a single time. CDR3 size: 14 residues. CDR1 and CDR2 (germline): LNHNV, YYDKDF (reference sequence). Unmatched junction bases numbered 4, after V lost 5 bases and J lost 0 bases. J is TRBJ2-7 and V is TRBV15; the match to TRBD1 covers 7 bases. The receptor comes from a woman aged 45-65 years with acute or convalescent COVID-19. The sequenced sample was peripheral blood. CDR3: CATSRQGDSYEQYF. CDR3 in DNA: TGTGCCACCAGCCGGCAGGGGGACTCCTACGAGCAGTACTTC.